The 14 T cell receptor beta chains below come from one sample, sequenced in a study of blood T cells in healthy people across ages. Primed by a sample-barcoded 5' primer and a J-beta primer mix, a second PCR proceeded for 7 to 11 cycles. One entry per CDR3 protein results from TCRdb running MiXCR on the 5' RACE reads. Of about 800,000 distinct CDR3 sequences listed, approximately 25% were seen once; the top ten hold more than 3%. The same data also went into a second study, on T cells of mothers and their children.

The sample was blood. Receptors originate from a boy aged 10-17 years in good health.

V gene TRBV7-2 combines with J gene TRBJ1-3; D is unclear. From germline, CDR1 is SGHTA and CDR2 FQGNSA. V lost 5 bases and J 0 bases, leaving 11 bases between the germline ends. This CDR3 region has 15 residues. The CDR3 sequence is CASSRDGASGNTIYF. CDR3 bases: TGTGCCAGCAGCCGAGACGGAGCCTCTGGAAACACCATATATTTT.

In its sample, this clonotype was seen a few times. This rearrangement joins TRBV3-1 to TRBJ2-6, with D hard to call. The germline V and J ends were trimmed by 0 bases and 1 base, with 13 bases remaining between them. CDR1 is LGHDT and CDR2 is YNNKEL in the germline V gene (reference sequence). This CDR3 has 18 residues. The CDR3 loop reads CASSQDSPGRSGANVLTF. The CDR3 coding sequence is TGTGCCAGCAGCCAAGATTCGCCTGGTCGGTCTGGGGCCAACGTCCTGACTTTC.

This clonotype was seen a handful of times. V and J are TRBV12-3 or TRBV12-4 and TRBJ2-7, with 15 bases aligning to TRBD2. This CDR3 is built from 17 residues. J was trimmed by 1 base and V by 8 bases; bases with no gene match: 9. CDR3 protein: CASVGAGTSGRSYEQYF. The CDR3 bases are TGTGCCAGCGTAGGGGCAGGGACTAGCGGGAGGTCCTACGAGCAGTACTTC.

This chain joins TRBV4-1 and TRBJ1-1, with TRBD1 identical over 11 bases. The CDR3 totals 18 residues. Germline V gene data show CDR1 as MGHRA and CDR2 as YSYEKL. V lost 1 base and J lost 3; bases outside the gene matches: 10. The CDR3 loop reads CASSQGRSLGQGDTEAFF. The CDR3 bases are TGCGCCAGCAGCCAAGGGCGGTCTTTGGGACAGGGGGACACTGAAGCTTTCTTT.

This chain joins TRBV7-3 and TRBJ2-5; TRBD2 matches 10 bases. The CDR3 contains 15 residues. V trimming: 5 bases; J trimming: 6 bases; junction bases outside the gene matches: 9. Germline-derived CDR1 and CDR2 are SGHTA and FQGTGA. The CDR3 region is CASSEHGTSEQTQYF. The CDR3 nucleotides are TGTGCCAGCAGCGAACACGGGACTAGCGAACAGACCCAGTACTTC.

This clonotype occurred a few times. This chain joins TRBV29-1 and TRBJ1-2; D not resolved. The CDR3 length is 12 residues. V gave up 0 bases and J gave up 3 bases, with 5 bases separating them. Germline lookup yields CDR1 SQVTM and CDR2 ANQGSEA. The CDR3 DNA reads as TGCAGCGTTGAAGATGGTGACTATGGCTACACCTTC. Translated, it gives CSVEDGDYGYTF.

This clonotype came up a few times. The V and J genes are TRBV5-6 and TRBJ1-4, with 7 bases aligning to TRBD1. CDR3 size: 15 residues. V trimming: 4 bases; J trimming: 5 bases; junction bases outside the gene matches: 8. Germline V gene data show CDR1 as SGHDT and CDR2 as YYEEEE. The CDR3 region has the DNA TGTGCCAGCAGCCGACGGACAGGCCCAAATGAAAAACTGTTTTTT. Residues: CASSRRTGPNEKLFF.

This clonotype was detected only a few times. The CDR3 here is CASSQEGAYSGSSYEQYF. The DNA of the CDR3 is TGTGCCAGCAGCCAAGAAGGGGCGTATAGCGGGAGCTCCTACGAGCAGTACTTC. J is TRBJ2-7 and V is TRBV4-2; 9 bases match TRBD2. Germline V CDR1 and CDR2: LGHNA, YNFKEQ. The CDR3 length is 18 residues. V was clipped by 0 bases and J by 0 bases; unmatched bases: 9.

This clonotype was seen ten or more times. V is TRBV7-2 and J is TRBJ2-7; D remains ambiguous. Germline CDR1 reads SGHTA; CDR2 reads FQGNSA. Trimming took 1 base from V and 6 from J, leaving 7 bases between them. The CDR3 runs to 12 residues. The CDR3: CASSLGKTEQYF. CDR3 bases: TGTGCCAGCAGCTTAGGAAAAACCGAGCAGTACTTC. Together with reference TRBV7-2 and TRBJ2-7, the CDR3 gives the full variable domain: GAGVSQSPSNKVTEKGKDVELRCDPISGHTALYWYRQSLGQGLEFLIYFQGNSAPDKSGLPSDRFSAERTGGSVSTLTIQRTQQEDSAVYLCASSLGKTEQYFGPGTRLTVT.

V usage is TRBV29-1 and J usage is TRBJ2-5; 12 bases line up with TRBD2. V lost 4 bases, J lost 5 bases, and 2 bases stayed unmatched. The CDR3 is made up of 13 amino acids. The V gene's germline CDR1 is SQVTM and CDR2 ANQGSEA. CDR3 in amino acids: CSVGLAGAETQYF. CDR3 sequence (DNA): TGCAGCGTTGGACTAGCGGGAGCGGAGACCCAGTACTTC.

This clonotype has only a few counts. The J gene is TRBJ1-2, the V gene TRBV29-1; D ambiguous. The CDR3 loop spans 15 amino acids. The V gene's germline CDR1 is SQVTM and CDR2 ANQGSEA. V lost 0 bases, J lost 2 bases, and 13 bases lay in between. CDR3 sequence (DNA): TGCAGCGTTGAAGATGACGCTTTGGACAACTATGGCTACACCTTC. This codes for CSVEDDALDNYGYTF.

The genes are TRBV27 and TRBJ2-7; possibly TRBD2 for D (6 bases). V was trimmed by 0 bases and J by 3 bases, leaving 9 bases between them. CDR1 is MNHEY and CDR2 is SMNVEV in the germline V gene (reference sequence). This CDR3 spans 14 amino acids. CDR3 DNA: TGTGCCAGCAGTTTATCGTTGGGGGGCTACGAGCAGTACTTC. This codes for CASSLSLGGYEQYF.

This clonotype occurred a few times. CDR3 amino acids: CASSSGGTQETQYF. CDR3 in DNA: TGTGCCAGCAGCTCCGGGGGAACACAAGAGACCCAGTACTTC. The J gene is TRBJ2-5, the V gene TRBV7-9; D perhaps matches TRBD2 (6 bases). Trimming took 4 bases from V and 2 from J, leaving 11 bases between them. Germline values: CDR1 SEHNR, CDR2 FQNEAQ (reference sequence). The CDR3 has 14 amino acids.

The chain uses TRBV28 and TRBJ2-5, with D possibly TRBD1 on 5 matching bases. Trimming took 1 base from V and 5 from J, leaving 11 bases between them. Germline V gene sequence: CDR1 MDHEN, CDR2 SYDVKM. The CDR3 spans 14 residues. Here the CDR3 reads CASSLYQGQETQYF. CDR3 coding DNA: TGTGCCAGCAGTTTATACCAGGGTCAGGAGACCCAGTACTTC.